Presented here are 10 T cell receptor beta chains from one specimen sequenced in a study of blood T cell repertoires in COVID-19. The method was immunoSEQ multiplex PCR; TCRdb's version includes in-frame clones alone and lacks a portion of them. The sample carries a few hundred thousand clones, about 86% recorded once. The sample was peripheral blood. The receptors stem from a person between 65 and 80 years old with COVID-19, enrolled during active disease.

This clone has a single count. The rearrangement links TRBV18 to TRBJ1-6, with 8 bases matching TRBD1. Trimming cost V 0 bases and J 6 bases; bases outside gene matches: 1. This CDR3 region has 15 residues. Germline V CDR1 and CDR2: KGHSH, LQKENI. This CDR3 is CASSPPTGVNSPLHF. The CDR3 nucleotides are TGTGCCAGCTCACCACCGACAGGGGTTAATTCACCCCTCCACTTT.

Only a few counts were recorded for this clone. The gene calls are TRBV2 and TRBJ2-7, with D possibly being TRBD1 (5 bases). The V gene lost 6 bases and the J gene lost 4 bases, with 13 bases spanning the gap. The CDR3 runs to 13 residues. Germline lookup yields CDR1 SNHLY and CDR2 FYNNEI. The CDR3 spells CASRDSLVYEQYF. For the CDR3, the DNA is TGTGCCAGCAGAGACAGTCTGGTTTACGAGCAGTACTTC.

The rearrangement uses TRBV4-1 and TRBJ2-5; D not resolved. The V gene lost 1 base and the J gene lost 2 bases, with 14 bases spanning the gap. Germline CDR1 reads MGHRA; CDR2 reads YSYEKL. CDR3 length: 16 amino acids. Here the CDR3 reads CASSQGAGLRQETQYF. For the CDR3, the DNA is TGCGCCAGCAGCCAAGGGGCTGGGCTACGACAAGAGACCCAGTACTTC.

This clone came up a few times. The CDR3 loop is CASSQETGGVYGYTF. The CDR3, as DNA: TGTGCCAGCAGCCAAGAGACTGGTGGAGTCTATGGCTACACCTTC. The chain combines TRBV9 with TRBJ1-2; D gene ambiguous. V shed 4 bases and J shed 4 bases, with 17 bases lying between them. The CDR3 is made up of 15 amino acids. Germline assignment: CDR1 SGDLS and CDR2 YYNGEE. Supplemented by reference TRBV9 and TRBJ1-2, the full variable domain reads DSGVTQTPKHLITATGQRVTLRCSPRSGDLSVYWYQQSLDQGLQFLIQYYNGEERAKGNILERFSAQQFPDLHSELNLSSLELGDSALYFCASSQETGGVYGYTFGSGTRLTVV.

This clone appeared once. The chain joins TRBV28 to TRBJ1-2; D uncertain. This CDR3 has 12 amino acids. V was clipped by 6 bases and J by 2 bases, with 7 bases between them. Germline lookup yields CDR1 MDHEN and CDR2 SYDVKM. CDR3: CASRRENYGYTF. The CDR3 bases are TGTGCCAGCAGACGGGAGAACTATGGCTACACCTTC.

The CDR3 reads CASSQARDRDSPLHF. The CDR3, as DNA: TGCGCCAGCAGCCAAGCCCGGGACAGGGATTCACCCCTCCACTTT. The genes are TRBV4-3 and TRBJ1-6, with 9 bases that match TRBD1. J gave up 8 bases and V 1 base, and 3 bases lay outside the gene matches. CDR1 is LGHNA, CDR2 YSLEER, per germline. CDR3 length: 15 residues.

This chain uses TRBV5-1 with TRBJ1-4, with D uncertain. The CDR3 has 9 residues. V was cut by 4 bases and J by 16 bases, with 8 bases left in between. The germline gives CDR1 SGHRS, CDR2 YFSETQ. In DNA, the CDR3 is TGCGCCAGCAGCCCCGGGAGGTTTTTT. This translates into CASSPGRFF.

Notes on this clone: Germline and junction disagree at one end, which may indicate a read error. V and J are TRBV5-4 and TRBJ1-1; D possibly corresponds to TRBD1 (5 bases). Looked up from germline, CDR1 is SGHNT and CDR2 is YYREEE (reference sequence). The CDR3 has 13 amino acids. The CDR3 protein is CLGGEGMNTEAFF. CDR3 sequence (DNA): TGCTTGGGGGGGGAGGGGATGAACACTGAAGCTTTCTTT.

This clone has only a few counts. V is TRBV4-3 and J is TRBJ2-5, with D perhaps matching TRBD2 (5 bases). The germline V gene has CDR1 LGHNA and CDR2 YSLEER. The germline V and J ends were trimmed by 5 bases and 4 bases, with 17 bases remaining between them. This CDR3 comprises 15 residues. CDR3 DNA: TGCGCCAGCAGCTCCCGGGTGGGAGTCGGAGAGACCCAGTACTTC. It is translated as CASSSRVGVGETQYF.

The chain employs TRBV18 and TRBJ1-2, with 9 nucleotides matching TRBD1. The CDR3 runs 14 residues. Unmatched junction bases numbered 7, after V lost 6 bases and J lost 5 bases. The germline CDR1 and CDR2 sequences are KGHSH and LQKENI. The DNA for the CDR3 is TGTGCCAGCTCGCGCGGGACAGGGACATATGGCTACACCTTC. Translation: CASSRGTGTYGYTF.